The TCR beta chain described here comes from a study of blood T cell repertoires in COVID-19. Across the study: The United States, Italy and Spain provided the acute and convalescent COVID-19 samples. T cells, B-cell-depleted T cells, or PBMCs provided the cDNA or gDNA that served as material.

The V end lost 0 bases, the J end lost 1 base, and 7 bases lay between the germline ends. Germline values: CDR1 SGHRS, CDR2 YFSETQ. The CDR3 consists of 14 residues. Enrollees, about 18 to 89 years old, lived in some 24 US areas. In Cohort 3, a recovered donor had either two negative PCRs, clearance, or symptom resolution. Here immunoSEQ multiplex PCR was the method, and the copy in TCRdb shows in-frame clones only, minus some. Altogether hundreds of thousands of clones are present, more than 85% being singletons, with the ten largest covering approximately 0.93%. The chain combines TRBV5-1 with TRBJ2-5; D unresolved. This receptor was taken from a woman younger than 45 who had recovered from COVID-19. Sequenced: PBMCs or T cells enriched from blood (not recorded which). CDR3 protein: CASSLGSSQETQYF. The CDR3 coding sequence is TGCGCCAGCAGCTTGGGTAGTTCCCAAGAGACCCAGTACTTC.